This T cell receptor (beta chain) was identified in a study of cytomegalovirus exposure and HLA in healthy donors. Study findings and constraints: A previous analysis found most TCR beta V segments productive roughly 87% or roughly 30% of the time. A later analysis linked a missense variant in DCLRE1C to the trimming of TCR beta V and J genes. Listed as cytomegalovirus-associated were over 150 TCR beta chains.

About this clone itself: Its target is not known.

The CDR3 sequence is 16 residues long. Per the germline V gene, CDR1 is GTSNPN and CDR2 is SVGIG (reference sequence). The ends lost 5 bases at V and 2 bases at J; junction bases unmatched: 9. 60 Vbeta and 13 Jbeta primers were used in PCR. Libraries were prepared by immunoSEQ multiplex PCR; TCRdb keeps only in-frame clonotypes and omits some of them. Of 130,000 or so clones in the sample, around 82% are singletons; the top ten hold about 3.4%. What was sequenced was PBMCs. This chain uses TRBV30 with TRBJ1-5; 10 positions agree with TRBD1. The sequence came from a man aged 18-30 years in good health and CMV-seropositive. This CDR3 is CAWLLVGTGGNQPQHF. The CDR3 nucleotides are TGTGCCTGGTTGCTTGTTGGGACAGGGGGCAATCAGCCCCAGCATTTT.